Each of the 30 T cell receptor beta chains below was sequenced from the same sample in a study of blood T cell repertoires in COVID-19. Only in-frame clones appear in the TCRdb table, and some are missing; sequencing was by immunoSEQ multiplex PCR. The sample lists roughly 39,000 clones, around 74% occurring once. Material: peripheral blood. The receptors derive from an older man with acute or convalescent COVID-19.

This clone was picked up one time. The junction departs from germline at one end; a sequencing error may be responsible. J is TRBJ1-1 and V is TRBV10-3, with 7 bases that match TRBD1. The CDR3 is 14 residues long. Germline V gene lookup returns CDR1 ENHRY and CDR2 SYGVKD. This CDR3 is CAISEGRGNPEAFF. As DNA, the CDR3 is TGTGCCATCAGTGAGGGCAGGGGGAACCCTGAAGCTTTCTTT.

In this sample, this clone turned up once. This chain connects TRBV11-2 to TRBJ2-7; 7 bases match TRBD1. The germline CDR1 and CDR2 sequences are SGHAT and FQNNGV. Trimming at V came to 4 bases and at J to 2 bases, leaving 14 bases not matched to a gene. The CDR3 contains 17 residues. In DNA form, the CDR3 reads TGTGCCAGCAGCTCTTTTCGGACAGGTGGCGGTCCCTACGAGCAGTACTTC. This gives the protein CASSSFRTGGGPYEQYF. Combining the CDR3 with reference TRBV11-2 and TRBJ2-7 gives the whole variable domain EAGVAQSPRYKIIEKRQSVAFWCNPISGHATLYWYQQILGQGPKLLIQFQNNGVVDDSQLPKDRFSAERLKGVDSTLKIQPAKLEDSAVYLCASSSFRTGGGPYEQYFGPGTRLTVT.

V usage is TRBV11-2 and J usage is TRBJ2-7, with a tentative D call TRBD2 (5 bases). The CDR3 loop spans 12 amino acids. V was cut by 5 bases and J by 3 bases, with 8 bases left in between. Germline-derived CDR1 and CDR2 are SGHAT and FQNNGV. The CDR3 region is CASSESGYEQYF. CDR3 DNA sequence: TGTGCCAGCAGCGAGAGCGGCTACGAGCAGTACTTC. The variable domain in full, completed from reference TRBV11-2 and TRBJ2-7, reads EAGVAQSPRYKIIEKRQSVAFWCNPISGHATLYWYQQILGQGPKLLIQFQNNGVVDDSQLPKDRFSAERLKGVDSTLKIQPAKLEDSAVYLCASSESGYEQYFGPGTRLTVT.

The CDR3 reads CASSSPGQPYNEQFF. The CDR3 nucleotides read TGTGCCAGCAGCTCACCGGGACAGCCCTACAATGAGCAGTTCTTC. The rearrangement joins TRBV11-2 to TRBJ2-1, with 7 bases lining up with TRBD1. The trim removed 4 bases at V and 2 bases at J, leaving 5 bases unmatched. The CDR3 covers 15 residues. From germline, CDR1 is SGHAT and CDR2 FQNNGV.

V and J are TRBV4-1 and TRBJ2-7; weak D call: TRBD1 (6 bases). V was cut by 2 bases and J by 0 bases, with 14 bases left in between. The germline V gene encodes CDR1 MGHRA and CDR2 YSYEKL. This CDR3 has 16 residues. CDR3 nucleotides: TGCGCCAGCAGCCAAACCACAGGGATCGACTCCTACGAGCAGTACTTC. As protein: CASSQTTGIDSYEQYF.

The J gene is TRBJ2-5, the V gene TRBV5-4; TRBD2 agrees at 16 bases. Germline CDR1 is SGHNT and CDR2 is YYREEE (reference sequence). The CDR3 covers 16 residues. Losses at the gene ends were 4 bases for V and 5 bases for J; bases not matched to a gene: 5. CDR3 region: CASSRGLAGGPETQYF. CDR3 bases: TGTGCCAGCAGCCGGGGACTAGCGGGAGGGCCTGAGACCCAGTACTTC.

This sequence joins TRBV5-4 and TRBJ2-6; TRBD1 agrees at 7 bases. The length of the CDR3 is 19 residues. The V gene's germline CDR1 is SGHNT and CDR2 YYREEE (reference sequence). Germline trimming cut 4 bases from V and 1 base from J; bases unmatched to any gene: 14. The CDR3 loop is CASSPRRDSDRSGANVLTF. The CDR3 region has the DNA TGTGCCAGCAGCCCACGACGGGACAGTGATAGGTCTGGGGCCAACGTCCTGACTTTC.

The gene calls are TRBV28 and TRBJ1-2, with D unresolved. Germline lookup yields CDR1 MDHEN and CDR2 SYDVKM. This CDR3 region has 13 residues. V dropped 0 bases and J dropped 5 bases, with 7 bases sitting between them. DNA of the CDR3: TGTGCCAGCAGTTTATGGATCCAGTATGGCTACACCTTC. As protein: CASSLWIQYGYTF.

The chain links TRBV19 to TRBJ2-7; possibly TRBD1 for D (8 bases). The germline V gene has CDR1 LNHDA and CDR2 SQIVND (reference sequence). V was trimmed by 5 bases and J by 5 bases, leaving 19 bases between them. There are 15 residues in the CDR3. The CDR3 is CASSSHRGGQDEQYF. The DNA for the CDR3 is TGTGCCAGTAGTTCCCACAGGGGGGGGCAGGACGAGCAGTACTTC. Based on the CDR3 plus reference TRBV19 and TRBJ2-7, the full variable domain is DGGITQSPKYLFRKEGQNVTLSCEQNLNHDAMYWYRQDPGQGLRLIYYSQIVNDFQKGDIAEGYSVSREKKESFPLTVTSAQKNPTAFYLCASSSHRGGQDEQYFGPGTRLTVT.

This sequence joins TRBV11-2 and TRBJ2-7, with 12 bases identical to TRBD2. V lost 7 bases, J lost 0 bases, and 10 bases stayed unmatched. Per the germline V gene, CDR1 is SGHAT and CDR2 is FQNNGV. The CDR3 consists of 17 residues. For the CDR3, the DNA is TGTGCCAGCACCGGACTAGCGGGACTAGAAAGCTCCTACGAGCAGTACTTC. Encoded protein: CASTGLAGLESSYEQYF.

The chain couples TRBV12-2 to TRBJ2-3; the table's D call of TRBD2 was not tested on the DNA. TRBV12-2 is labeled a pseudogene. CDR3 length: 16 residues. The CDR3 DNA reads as TGTGCAAGTCGCTTACTGGTAGCGGGGAAAGGGGATACGCAGTATTTT. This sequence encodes CASRLLVAGKGDTQYF.

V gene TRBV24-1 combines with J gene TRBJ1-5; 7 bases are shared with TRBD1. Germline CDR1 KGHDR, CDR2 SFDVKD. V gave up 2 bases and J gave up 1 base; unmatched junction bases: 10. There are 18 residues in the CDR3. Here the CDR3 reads CATSDSRGQWQSNQPQHF. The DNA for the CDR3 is TGTGCCACCAGTGATTCGCGGGGACAGTGGCAAAGCAATCAGCCCCAGCATTTT.

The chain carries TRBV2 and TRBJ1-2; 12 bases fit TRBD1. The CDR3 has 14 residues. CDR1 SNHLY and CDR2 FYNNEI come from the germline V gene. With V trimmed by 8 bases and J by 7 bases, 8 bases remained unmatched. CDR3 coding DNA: TGTGCCAGCGCCTCCGGGACAGGGGGCGGTGGCTACACCTTC. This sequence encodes CASASGTGGGGYTF. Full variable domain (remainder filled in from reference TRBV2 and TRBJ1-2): EPEVTQTPSHQVTQMGQEVILRCVPISNHLYFYWYRQILGQKVEFLVSFYNNEISEKSEIFDDQFSVERPDGSNFTLKIRSTKLEDSAMYFCASASGTGGGGYTFGSGTRLTVV.

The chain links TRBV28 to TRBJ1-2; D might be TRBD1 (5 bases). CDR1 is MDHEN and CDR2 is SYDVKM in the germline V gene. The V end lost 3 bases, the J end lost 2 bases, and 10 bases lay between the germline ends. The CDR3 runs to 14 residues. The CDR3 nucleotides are TGTGCCAGCAGTTTTGGGGCGGGAAACTATGGCTACACCTTC. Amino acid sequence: CASSFGAGNYGYTF.

CDR3 nucleotides: TGTGCCAGCACCCCGGACAGGACGGGCACTGAAGCTTTCTTT. Residues: CASTPDRTGTEAFF. The chain is built from TRBV27 and TRBJ1-1; TRBD1 agrees at 7 bases. The CDR3 runs to 14 residues. The J segment lost 4 bases and the V segment lost 7 bases, leaving 9 bases of the junction unmatched. Germline V gene data show CDR1 as MNHEY and CDR2 as SMNVEV (reference sequence).

The CDR3: CASSFGTDLTYEQYF. The CDR3 region has the DNA TGTGCCAGCAGTTTTGGGACAGACCTTACCTACGAGCAGTACTTC. The V and J genes are TRBV28 and TRBJ2-7; 7 bases align to TRBD1. This CDR3 has 15 amino acids. V lost 3 bases and J lost 2; bases outside the gene matches: 7. Germline CDR1 is MDHEN and CDR2 is SYDVKM.

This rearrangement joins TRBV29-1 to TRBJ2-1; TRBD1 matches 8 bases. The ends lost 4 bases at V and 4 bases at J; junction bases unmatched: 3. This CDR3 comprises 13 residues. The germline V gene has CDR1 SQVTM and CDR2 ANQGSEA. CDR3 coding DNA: TGCAGCGTTGTAGGGACAGGTTACAATGAGCAGTTCTTC. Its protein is CSVVGTGYNEQFF.

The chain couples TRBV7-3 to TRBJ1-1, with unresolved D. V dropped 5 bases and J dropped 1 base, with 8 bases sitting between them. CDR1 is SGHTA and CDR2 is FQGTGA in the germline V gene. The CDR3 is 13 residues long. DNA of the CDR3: TGTGCCAGCAGCCCCGACAAGAACACTGAAGCTTTCTTT. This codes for CASSPDKNTEAFF.

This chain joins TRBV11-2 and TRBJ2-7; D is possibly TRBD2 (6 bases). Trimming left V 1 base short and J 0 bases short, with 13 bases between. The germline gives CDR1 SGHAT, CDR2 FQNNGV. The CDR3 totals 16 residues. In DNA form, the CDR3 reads TGTGCCAGCAGCTTAGCGGCTAGCGTTGACTCCTACGAGCAGTACTTC. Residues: CASSLAASVDSYEQYF.

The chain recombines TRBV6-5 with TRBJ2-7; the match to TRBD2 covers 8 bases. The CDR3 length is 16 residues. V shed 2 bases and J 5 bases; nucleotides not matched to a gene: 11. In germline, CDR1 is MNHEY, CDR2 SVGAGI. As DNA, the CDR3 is TGTGCCAGCAGTTACACTGCGATCGGGACTAGGGACGAGCAGTACTTC. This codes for CASSYTAIGTRDEQYF.

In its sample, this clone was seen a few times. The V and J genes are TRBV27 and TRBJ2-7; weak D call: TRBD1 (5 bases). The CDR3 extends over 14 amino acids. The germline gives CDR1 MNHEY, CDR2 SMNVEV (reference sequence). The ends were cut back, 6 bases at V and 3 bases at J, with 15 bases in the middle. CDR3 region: CASSPFGRDYEQYF. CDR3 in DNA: TGTGCCAGCAGCCCCTTCGGCAGGGACTACGAGCAGTACTTC.

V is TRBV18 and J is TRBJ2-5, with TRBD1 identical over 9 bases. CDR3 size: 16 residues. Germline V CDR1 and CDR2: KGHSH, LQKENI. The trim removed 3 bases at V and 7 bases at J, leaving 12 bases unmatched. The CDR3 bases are TGTGCCAGCTCACCTGGACAGGGGTCGGTTGGTGGGACCCAGTACTTC. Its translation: CASSPGQGSVGGTQYF.

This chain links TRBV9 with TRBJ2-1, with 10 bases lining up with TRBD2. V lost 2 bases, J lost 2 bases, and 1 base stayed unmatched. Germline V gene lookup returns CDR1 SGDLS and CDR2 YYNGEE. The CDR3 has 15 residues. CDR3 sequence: CASSVSGRTYNEQFF. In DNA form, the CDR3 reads TGTGCCAGCAGCGTTAGCGGGAGGACCTACAATGAGCAGTTCTTC.

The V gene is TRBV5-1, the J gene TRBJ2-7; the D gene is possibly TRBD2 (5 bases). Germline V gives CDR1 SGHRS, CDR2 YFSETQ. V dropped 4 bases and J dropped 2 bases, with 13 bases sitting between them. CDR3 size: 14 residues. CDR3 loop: CASSPRTGTYEQYF. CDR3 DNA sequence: TGCGCCAGCAGCCCCCGGACGGGAACCTACGAGCAGTACTTC.

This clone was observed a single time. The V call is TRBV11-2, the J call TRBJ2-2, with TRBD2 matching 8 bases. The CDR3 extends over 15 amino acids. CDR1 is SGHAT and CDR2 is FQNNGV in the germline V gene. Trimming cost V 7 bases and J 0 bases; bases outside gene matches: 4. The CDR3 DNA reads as TGTGCCAGCACCCGGGGGGGGGCGAACACCGGGGAGCTGTTTTTT. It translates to CASTRGGANTGELFF.

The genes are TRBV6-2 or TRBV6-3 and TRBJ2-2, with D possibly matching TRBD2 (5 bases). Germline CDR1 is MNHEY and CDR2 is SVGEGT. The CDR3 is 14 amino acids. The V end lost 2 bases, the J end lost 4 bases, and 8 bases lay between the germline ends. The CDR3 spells CASSYISGTGELFF. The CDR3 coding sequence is TGTGCCAGCAGTTACATCAGCGGCACCGGGGAGCTGTTTTTT.

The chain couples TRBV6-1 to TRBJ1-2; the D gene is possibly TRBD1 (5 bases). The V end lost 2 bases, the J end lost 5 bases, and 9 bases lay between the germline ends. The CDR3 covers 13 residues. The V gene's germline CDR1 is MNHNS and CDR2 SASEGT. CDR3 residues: CASSETRQYGYTF. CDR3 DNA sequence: TGTGCCAGCAGTGAAACACGACAGTATGGCTACACCTTC.

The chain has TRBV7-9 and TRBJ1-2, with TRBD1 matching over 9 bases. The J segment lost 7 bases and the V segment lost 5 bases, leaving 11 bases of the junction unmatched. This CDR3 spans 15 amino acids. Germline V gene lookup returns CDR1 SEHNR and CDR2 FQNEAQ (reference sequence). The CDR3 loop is CASSGRTGVGAGYTF. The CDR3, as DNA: TGTGCCAGCAGCGGGAGGACAGGGGTCGGGGCTGGCTACACCTTC. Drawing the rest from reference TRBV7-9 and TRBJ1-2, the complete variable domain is DTGVSQNPRHKITKRGQNVTFRCDPISEHNRLYWYRQTLGQGPEFLTYFQNEAQLEKSRLLSDRFSAERPKGSFSTLEIQRTEQGDSAMYLCASSGRTGVGAGYTFGSGTRLTVV.

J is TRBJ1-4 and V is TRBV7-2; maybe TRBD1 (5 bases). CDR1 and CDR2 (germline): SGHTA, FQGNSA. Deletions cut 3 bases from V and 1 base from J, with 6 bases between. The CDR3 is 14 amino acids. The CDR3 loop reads CASSLGGTNEKLFF. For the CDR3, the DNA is TGTGCCAGCAGCTTGGGGGGAACTAATGAAAAACTGTTTTTT.

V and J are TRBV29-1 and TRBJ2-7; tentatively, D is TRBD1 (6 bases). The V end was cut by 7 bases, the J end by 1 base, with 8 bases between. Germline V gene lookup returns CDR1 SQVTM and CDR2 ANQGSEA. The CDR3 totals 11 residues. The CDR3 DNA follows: TGCAGCGCAGGGGCTTCCTACGAGCAGTACTTC. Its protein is CSAGASYEQYF.